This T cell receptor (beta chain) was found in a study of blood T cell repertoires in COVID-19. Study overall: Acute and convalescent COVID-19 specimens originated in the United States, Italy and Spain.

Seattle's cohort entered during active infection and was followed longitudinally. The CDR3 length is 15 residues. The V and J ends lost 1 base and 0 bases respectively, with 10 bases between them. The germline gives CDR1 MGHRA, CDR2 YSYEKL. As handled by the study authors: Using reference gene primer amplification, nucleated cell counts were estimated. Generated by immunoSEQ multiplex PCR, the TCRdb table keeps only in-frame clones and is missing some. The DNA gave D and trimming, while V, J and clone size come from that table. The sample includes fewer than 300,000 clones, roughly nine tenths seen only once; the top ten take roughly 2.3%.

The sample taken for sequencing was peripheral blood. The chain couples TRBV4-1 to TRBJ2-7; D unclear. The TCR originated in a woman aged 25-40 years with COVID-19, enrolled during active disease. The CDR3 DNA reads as TGCGCCAGCAGCCAAGTAGAACGTAGCTCCTACGAGCAGTACTTC. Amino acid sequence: CASSQVERSSYEQYF.